These 7 T cell receptor beta chains came from one sample sequenced in a study of vaccination effects on CD4 cells after COVID-19. In the ViraFEST assay, antigen-specific CD4+ clonotypes were identified by expansion after peptide-pool stimulation. At the end of around eleven days of culture, CD4+ T cells were isolated. Nucleocapsid antibodies were negative in the vaccine recipients, who had never had SARS-CoV-2 infection. Their target antigens are unknown. Only in-frame clones appear in the TCRdb table, and some are missing; sequencing was by immunoSEQ multiplex PCR. The sample lists fewer than 70,000 clones, about four fifths seen once, with more than 10% in the top ten. Source: CD4+ T cells from PBMCs cultured with SARS-CoV-2 spike peptides, taken before COVID-19 vaccination. These receptors were collected from a human donor who received a COVID-19 vaccine.

The V gene is TRBV19, the J gene TRBJ1-6, with a tentative D call TRBD1 (5 bases). In germline, CDR1 is LNHDA, CDR2 SQIVND (reference sequence). This CDR3 contains 15 residues. Trimming stripped 3 bases from V and 8 bases from J, with 14 bases between. The CDR3 spells CASSIRQPGDSPLHF. CDR3 bases: TGTGCCAGTAGTATTCGACAGCCCGGGGATTCACCCCTCCACTTT.

This chain joins TRBV5-8 and TRBJ1-5; possible D gene TRBD1, 5 bases. The closer fit of TRBJ2-3 to the DNA end suggests the J call may be wrong. The CDR3 is 12 amino acids. Germline V gives CDR1 SGHTS, CDR2 YDEGEE. CDR3 region: CASSWQGQPQYF. The CDR3, as DNA: TGTGCCAGCAGCTGGCAGGGTCAGCCCCAGTATTTT.

The chain has TRBV6-2 or TRBV6-3 and TRBJ1-6; 7 bases agree with TRBD1. The V gene end was trimmed by 2 bases and the J gene end by 8 bases; junction bases not matched to a gene: 3. The V gene's germline CDR1 is MNHEY and CDR2 SVGEGT. The CDR3 loop spans 14 amino acids. This CDR3 reads CASSYLRGHSPLHF. The CDR3 coding sequence is TGTGCCAGCAGTTACCTGAGGGGGCATTCACCCCTCCACTTT.

In its sample, this clone was seen a few times. The chain recombines TRBV4-3 with TRBJ2-1, with a tentative D call TRBD1 (5 bases). V was shortened by 2 bases and J by 6 bases, with 23 bases between the two germline ends. The CDR3 has 18 amino acids. Germline CDR1 LGHNA, CDR2 YSLEER. The CDR3 sequence is CASSQLPFRQGSSNEQFF. The CDR3 nucleotides are TGCGCCAGCAGCCAACTACCTTTCCGGCAGGGTAGTAGCAATGAGCAGTTCTTC.

The chain carries TRBV19 and TRBJ2-3; 9 nucleotides agree with TRBD2. The germline V gene encodes CDR1 LNHDA and CDR2 SQIVND (reference sequence). The CDR3 is made up of 16 amino acids. J gave up 4 bases and V 1 base, and 6 bases lay outside the gene matches. As DNA, the CDR3 is TGTGCCAGTAGTATAGGTCCTAGCGGGGCGTCAGATACGCAGTATTTT. As protein: CASSIGPSGASDTQYF.

This clone was seen only a few times. V usage is TRBV19 and J usage is TRBJ1-1; no clear D. Trimming left V 4 bases short and J 7 bases short, with 10 bases between. The CDR3 totals 12 residues. CDR1 and CDR2 from the germline V gene are LNHDA and SQIVND (reference sequence). CDR3 protein: CASSSTGSEAFF. CDR3 DNA: TGTGCCAGTAGTAGCACGGGAAGTGAAGCTTTCTTT.

This chain joins TRBV28 and TRBJ2-1; D call uncertain. This CDR3 contains 12 residues. Looked up from germline, CDR1 is MDHEN and CDR2 is SYDVKM. V dropped 2 bases and J dropped 7 bases, with 6 bases sitting between them. CDR3 sequence reads: CASSLVRNEQFF. CDR3 nucleotides: TGTGCCAGCAGTTTAGTACGGAATGAGCAGTTCTTC.